The 26 T cell receptor beta chains reported below all come from one sample, sequenced in a study of T cell changes during pregnancy in multiple sclerosis. Generated by immunoSEQ multiplex PCR, the TCRdb table keeps only in-frame clones and is missing some. The sample includes tens of thousands of clones, more than 85% of them seen just once. The sequencing used CD8+ T cells from peripheral blood mononuclear cells, collected in the third trimester of pregnancy. These TCRs come from a female donor with multiple sclerosis, enrolled in a pregnancy study.

The rearrangement joins TRBV7-6 to TRBJ2-3, with TRBD2 as a possible D gene (6 bases). Trimming cost V 5 bases and J 5 bases, with 20 bases left between them. This CDR3 comprises 16 residues. The germline gives CDR1 SGHVS, CDR2 FNYEAQ. CDR3: CASSPIPSDFIDTQYF. CDR3 in DNA: TGTGCCAGCAGCCCAATTCCTAGCGATTTCATAGATACGCAGTATTTT.

The V gene is TRBV28, the J gene TRBJ1-6; D might be TRBD1 (6 bases). The germline V gene has CDR1 MDHEN and CDR2 SYDVKM. Trimming cost V 2 bases and J 9 bases, with 14 bases left between them. This CDR3 region has 15 residues. Here the CDR3 reads CASSLPQGRGSPLHF. In nucleotides, the CDR3 is TGTGCCAGCAGTTTACCTCAGGGGAGAGGTTCACCCCTCCACTTT. The entire variable domain, with the rest obtained from reference TRBV28 and TRBJ1-6, is as follows: DVKVTQSSRYLVKRTGEKVFLECVQDMDHENMFWYRQDPGLGLRLIYFSYDVKMKEKGDIPEGYSVSREKKERFSLILESASTNQTSMYLCASSLPQGRGSPLHFGNGTRLTVT.

On this clone: The same CDR3 also results from other DNA sequences found in this sample. The chain employs TRBV6-1 and TRBJ1-3; D is unresolved. V shed 0 bases and J shed 0 bases, with 6 bases lying between them. The germline CDR1 and CDR2 sequences are MNHNS and SASEGT. CDR3 length equals 15 residues. The CDR3 here is CASSEAEGSGNTIYF. For the CDR3, the DNA is TGTGCCAGCAGTGAAGCGGAGGGCTCTGGAAACACCATATATTTT.

The chain couples TRBV6-4 to TRBJ2-7, with unresolved D. The V end lost 9 bases, the J end lost 2 bases, and 11 bases lay between the germline ends. Looked up from germline, CDR1 is MRHNA and CDR2 is SNTAGT. CDR3 size: 12 residues. Here the CDR3 reads CARRTDTYEQYF. The CDR3 coding sequence is TGTGCCAGAAGAACTGATACCTACGAGCAGTACTTC.

The chain employs TRBV19 and TRBJ2-1; D gene uncertain. V lost 0 bases, J lost 3 bases, and 3 bases lay in between. Germline V gene lookup returns CDR1 LNHDA and CDR2 SQIVND (reference sequence). The CDR3 consists of 13 residues. CDR3 nucleotides: TGTGCCAGTAGTATAGATTACTACAATGAGCAGTTCTTC. This codes for CASSIDYYNEQFF.

This clone was seen once. The chain links TRBV29-1 to TRBJ2-3; TRBD1 aligns across 8 bases. The germline V gene encodes CDR1 SQVTM and CDR2 ANQGSEA. The CDR3 sequence is 16 residues long. Germline trimming cut 0 bases from V and 3 bases from J; bases unmatched to any gene: 8. The CDR3 spells CSVEDWQGAVTDTQYF. The CDR3 DNA follows: TGCAGCGTTGAAGATTGGCAGGGGGCAGTAACAGATACGCAGTATTTT.

This chain connects TRBV7-9 to TRBJ1-6; a possible D gene is TRBD1 (6 bases). CDR1 is SEHNR and CDR2 is FQNEAQ in the germline V gene (reference sequence). This CDR3 is 16 amino acids long. V lost 5 bases and J lost 8, with 19 bases in between. This CDR3 reads CASSGTFRGLYSPLHF. In DNA, the CDR3 is TGTGCCAGCAGCGGGACCTTCAGGGGATTATATTCACCCCTCCACTTT.

Written as DNA, the CDR3 is TGTGCCAGCAGCTTTGCGGGATCGATCCAAGAGACCCAGTACTTC. It specifies CASSFAGSIQETQYF. The chain combines TRBV11-2 with TRBJ2-5; D may be TRBD2 (6 bases). V shed 3 bases and J shed 1 base, with 12 bases lying between them. Germline CDR1 SGHAT, CDR2 FQNNGV. The CDR3 length is 15 residues. Variable domain in full (rest from reference TRBV11-2 and TRBJ2-5): EAGVAQSPRYKIIEKRQSVAFWCNPISGHATLYWYQQILGQGPKLLIQFQNNGVVDDSQLPKDRFSAERLKGVDSTLKIQPAKLEDSAVYLCASSFAGSIQETQYFGPGTRLLVL.

The J gene is TRBJ1-1, the V gene TRBV6-5; a possible D gene is TRBD1 (6 bases). CDR1 is MNHEY and CDR2 is SVGAGI in the germline V gene. The V gene lost 0 bases and the J gene lost 6 bases, with 14 bases spanning the gap. The CDR3 extends over 15 amino acids. As DNA, the CDR3 is TGTGCCAGCAGTTACTCGAACTCAGGGGCCCCTGAAGCTTTCTTT. It yields the protein CASSYSNSGAPEAFF.

The rearrangement uses TRBV5-6 and TRBJ2-7, with 12 bases identical to TRBD2. CDR1 SGHDT and CDR2 YYEEEE come from the germline V gene. The V and J ends lost 2 bases and 7 bases, in that order; junction bases with no gene match: 7. The CDR3 spans 15 residues. The CDR3, as DNA: TGTGCCAGCAGCTTTCTACTAGCGGGAGGAGAAGAGCAGTACTTC. Translation: CASSFLLAGGEEQYF. The whole variable domain, remainder taken from reference TRBV5-6 and TRBJ2-7, is DAGVTQSPTHLIKTRGQQVTLRCSPKSGHDTVSWYQQALGQGPQFIFQYYEEEERQRGNFPDRFSGHQFPNYSSELNVNALLLGDSALYLCASSFLLAGGEEQYFGPGTRLTVT.

The chain couples TRBV19 to TRBJ1-1; 9 nucleotides line up with TRBD1. The CDR3 totals 15 residues. Germline CDR1 reads LNHDA; CDR2 reads SQIVND (reference sequence). V gave up 7 bases and J gave up 3 bases; unmatched junction bases: 9. CDR3 sequence: CASTQRTGVDTEAFF. The CDR3 DNA reads as TGTGCCAGTACCCAAAGGACAGGGGTTGACACTGAAGCTTTCTTT.

This clone was counted a few times. The CDR3, as DNA: TGTGCCAGCAGCCCCGCGGCAACGAGGCTGAACTACGAGCAGTACTTC. Translating it yields CASSPAATRLNYEQYF. The gene calls are TRBV21-1 and TRBJ2-7; the table's D call TRBD2 went unverified against the DNA. TRBV21-1 is an annotated pseudogene. The CDR3 spans 16 residues.

The chain recombines TRBV9 with TRBJ1-5; tentative D call: TRBD1 (6 bases). Looked up from germline, CDR1 is SGDLS and CDR2 is YYNGEE. The length of the CDR3 is 18 residues. The ends were cut back, 0 bases at V and 1 base at J, with 17 bases in the middle. In DNA, the CDR3 is TGTGCCAGCAGCGTAGGCAGTAGGGGGAACCCAAGCAATCAGCCCCAGCATTTT. Translating it yields CASSVGSRGNPSNQPQHF. The variable domain in full, with the rest retrieved from reference TRBV9 and TRBJ1-5, is DSGVTQTPKHLITATGQRVTLRCSPRSGDLSVYWYQQSLDQGLQFLIQYYNGEERAKGNILERFSAQQFPDLHSELNLSSLELGDSALYFCASSVGSRGNPSNQPQHFGDGTRLSIL.

The rearrangement uses TRBV7-2 and TRBJ1-4, with a tentative D call TRBD1 (6 bases). The CDR3 extends over 15 amino acids. CDR1 is SGHTA, CDR2 FQGNSA, per germline. Trimming cost V 5 bases and J 8 bases, with 18 bases left between them. The CDR3 DNA reads as TGTGCCAGCAGCCTAACACGGGGGGCACAGGAAAAACTGTTTTTT. This codes for CASSLTRGAQEKLFF.

The chain is built from TRBV10-3 and TRBJ2-5; D may be TRBD2 (7 bases). This CDR3 region has 16 residues. The V gene lost 3 bases and the J gene lost 2 bases, with 16 bases spanning the gap. Germline CDR1 reads ENHRY; CDR2 reads SYGVKD. CDR3 protein: CAISDRGGYEQETQYF. As DNA, the CDR3 is TGTGCCATCAGTGACCGCGGGGGCTACGAACAAGAGACCCAGTACTTC.

The chain links TRBV6-5 to TRBJ1-2; 9 bases align to TRBD1. The germline V gene has CDR1 MNHEY and CDR2 SVGAGI. The CDR3 is 13 residues long. Trimming removed 2 bases from V and 11 bases from J; junction bases left unmatched: 6. DNA for the CDR3: TGTGCCAGCAGTTACGGCGGGGACAGGGCGTACACCTTC. Protein product: CASSYGGDRAYTF.

Of note for this clone: An end of the junction differs from the germline gene, which may be a read error. This chain uses TRBV11-3 with TRBJ2-1; D is unresolved. The CDR3 is 11 residues long. From germline, CDR1 is SGHNT and CDR2 YENEEA. DNA for the CDR3: TGTGCCAGCAGCTCCAACAATGAGCAGTTCTTC. Protein sequence: CASSSNNEQFF.

The chain combines TRBV2 with TRBJ2-7; weak D call: TRBD1 (5 bases). V lost 6 bases to trimming and J lost 2 bases, with 8 bases between them. In germline, CDR1 is SNHLY, CDR2 FYNNEI. The CDR3 is made up of 12 amino acids. The CDR3, as DNA: TGTGCCAGCAGGGACACAGCCTACGAGCAGTACTTC. Translated, it gives CASRDTAYEQYF.

This chain joins TRBV4-2 and TRBJ2-1; D is undetermined. The CDR3 extends over 17 amino acids. CDR1 and CDR2 (germline): LGHNA, YNFKEQ. Trimming cost V 0 bases and J 0 bases, with 12 bases left between them. The CDR3 loop is CASSQDHSQASYNEQFF. DNA for the CDR3: TGTGCCAGCAGCCAAGATCATTCCCAAGCCTCCTACAATGAGCAGTTCTTC.

The chain couples TRBV7-9 to TRBJ1-4; D is unclear. Germline CDR1 reads SEHNR; CDR2 reads FQNEAQ (reference sequence). CDR3 length equals 11 residues. The ends were cut back, 8 bases at V and 7 bases at J, with 8 bases in the middle. The CDR3 DNA reads as TGTGCCAGCCGGCTAGGTGAAAAACTGTTTTTT. Translation: CASRLGEKLFF.

The chain carries TRBV27 and TRBJ1-2, with D unresolved. Per germline, CDR1 MNHEY and CDR2 SMNVEV (reference sequence). The CDR3 loop spans 14 amino acids. V shed 0 bases and J shed 6 bases, with 11 bases lying between them. This CDR3 reads CASSLSNTADGYTF. The CDR3 DNA reads TGTGCCAGCAGTTTATCGAACACAGCCGATGGCTACACCTTC.

V usage is TRBV6-5 and J usage is TRBJ1-2, with no clear D. V was trimmed by 0 bases and J by 7 bases, leaving 12 bases between them. The CDR3 has 14 residues. CDR1 and CDR2 (germline): MNHEY, SVGAGI. CDR3: CASSYSSGSPGYTF. In DNA, the CDR3 is TGTGCCAGCAGTTACTCGTCCGGGTCTCCTGGCTACACCTTC.

The V and J genes are TRBV10-3 and TRBJ1-1; 10 positions match TRBD1. V shed 6 bases and J 4 bases; nucleotides not matched to a gene: 5. The CDR3 length is 14 residues. The V gene's germline CDR1 is ENHRY and CDR2 SYGVKD. CDR3 in amino acids: CAIRPGQGFTEAFF. DNA of the CDR3: TGTGCCATCAGGCCGGGACAGGGGTTCACTGAAGCTTTCTTT.

The genes are TRBV6-6 and TRBJ2-1, with 9 bases lining up with TRBD1. In germline, CDR1 is MNHNY, CDR2 SVGAGI (reference sequence). V shed 6 bases, J shed 6 bases, and the junction held 3 bases outside the gene matches. The CDR3 length is 13 residues. CDR3 amino acids: CASRSGQGNEQFF. For the CDR3, the DNA is TGTGCCAGCAGATCGGGACAGGGCAATGAGCAGTTCTTC.

The V and J genes are TRBV27 and TRBJ2-7; D is possibly TRBD2 (5 bases). The CDR3 is 14 residues long. Germline CDR1 and CDR2: MNHEY and SMNVEV (reference sequence). The germline V and J ends were trimmed by 3 bases and 0 bases, with 9 bases remaining between them. As DNA, the CDR3 is TGTGCCAGCAGTTTTGGGGAGAGCTCCTACGAGCAGTACTTC. It specifies CASSFGESSYEQYF.

The chain has TRBV6-1 and TRBJ2-1; 11 bases map to TRBD2. Germline CDR1 is MNHNS and CDR2 is SASEGT. V lost 0 bases to trimming and J lost 8 bases; unmatched junction nucleotides: 6. The CDR3 extends over 16 amino acids. CDR3 nucleotide sequence: TGTGCCAGCAGTGAAGCAACTAGCGGGGGAGTCTATGAGCAGTTCTTC. Translating gives CASSEATSGGVYEQFF.